This TCR beta chain was observed in a study of blood T cell repertoires in COVID-19. The overall study: Acute-phase and convalescent COVID-19 samples originated in the United States, Italy and Spain. Sources were T cells, B-cell-depleted T cells, or PBMCs; the material itself was cDNA or gDNA.

There are 12 residues in the CDR3. Per germline, CDR1 SGHRS and CDR2 YFSETQ. The V gene lost 1 base and the J gene lost 8 bases, with 6 bases spanning the gap. In its sample, this clone was seen once. How the authors handled the data: Using reference gene primer amplification, nucleated cell counts were estimated. Produced via immunoSEQ multiplex PCR; TCRdb's table is partial and in-frame only. The V and J calls and clone size come from that table; D and trimming were worked out from the DNA. The data contain about 220,000 clones, 80% of them singletons. The receptor was derived from a human donor in a cohort sampled during active COVID-19. The gene calls are TRBV5-1 and TRBJ1-4; weak D call: TRBD1 (6 bases). Sequencing used peripheral blood. This CDR3 reads CASSLRGEKLFF. The DNA of the CDR3 is TGCGCCAGCAGCTTGAGGGGGGAAAAACTGTTTTTT.